Listed below are T cell receptor beta chains from one sample, sequenced in a study of cytomegalovirus exposure and HLA in healthy donors. Sequencing used immunoSEQ multiplex PCR; TCRdb keeps in-frame clones, though not all of them. The repertoire consists of about 140,000 clones, with around 80% occurring once and the leading ten covering 2.5% to 3%. The material sequenced was PBMCs. All receptors come from a female donor in good health and CMV-seronegative. Both conserved end residues are part of each CDR3. D genes are given only for firm matches. Some rows mark clone size as missing; the rest say once, few, many or name a class of expanded clone.

CDR3	DNA	J	D	size	V
CASSLAGLRDYEQYF	TGTGCCAGCAGTTTAGCCGGATTACGGGACTACGAGCAGTACTTC	TRBJ2-7	.	.	TRBV27
CASSGRIRGGNSPLHF	TGTGCCAGCAGCGGAAGAATAAGGGGTGGGAATTCACCCCTCCACTTT	TRBJ1-6	.	.	TRBV14
CASSQEAPHYEQYF	TGTGCCAGCAGCCAAGAGGCCCCCCACTACGAGCAGTACTTC	TRBJ2-7	.	.	TRBV14
CASRLLGTSGGGSTDTQYF	TGTGCCAGCAGACTTCTAGGGACTAGCGGGGGGGGTAGCACAGATACGCAGTATTTT	TRBJ2-3	TRBD2	.	TRBV28
CASSFGVSGSATDTQYF	TGTGCCAGCAGCTTTGGTGTTTCGGGTAGTGCCACAGATACGCAGTATTTT	TRBJ2-3	.	once	TRBV11-3
CASSSGLAGTTSTDTQYF	TGTGCCAGCAGCTCCGGACTAGCGGGGACCACTAGCACAGATACGCAGTATTTT	TRBJ2-3	TRBD2	.	TRBV5-8
CAWSPDSTNYGYTF	TGTGCCTGGAGTCCGGACAGTACTAACTATGGCTACACCTTC	TRBJ1-2	.	.	TRBV30
CSALVAGGTDTQYF	TGCAGCGCTCTGGTAGCGGGGGGCACAGATACGCAGTATTTT	TRBJ2-3	TRBD2	.	TRBV29-1
CASPGGLAFQETQYF	TGTGCCAGCCCCGGGGGACTAGCGTTTCAAGAGACCCAGTACTTC	TRBJ2-5	TRBD2	.	TRBV6-1
CATSTNEKLFF	TGTGCCACCTCAACTAATGAAAAACTGTTTTTT	TRBJ1-4	.	.	TRBV10-3
CASSVLAGDGTQYF	TGTGCCAGCAGTGTACTAGCGGGGGATGGGACCCAGTACTTC	TRBJ2-5	TRBD2	.	TRBV27
CASSQMTSGYTGELFF	TGTGCCAGCAGCCAGATGACTAGCGGATACACCGGGGAGCTGTTTTTT	TRBJ2-2	TRBD2	.	TRBV13
CASSKVGVSYNSPLHF	TGTGCCAGCAGTAAGGTGGGCGTCTCCTATAATTCACCCCTCCACTTT	TRBJ1-6	.	.	TRBV28
CASSEGPTEQYF	TGTGCCAGCAGTGAAGGCCCCACTGAGCAGTACTTC	TRBJ2-7	.	.	TRBV6-1
CASSLRIGTGRFDTQYF	TGTGCCAGCAGCTTGAGGATCGGGACAGGGCGTTTTGATACGCAGTATTTT	TRBJ2-3	TRBD1	.	TRBV5-4